The TCR beta chain described here comes from a study of T-cell memory formation after mild COVID-19. Looking at the study overall: Clusters were largely donor specific.

TCRdb re-analysed the 5' RACE reads in MiXCR, keeping a single row per CDR3 protein. The sample yields about 150,000 distinct CDR3 sequences, 14% seen once. The J segment lost 4 bases and the V segment lost 2 bases, leaving 5 bases of the junction unmatched. Germline values: CDR1 MNHEY, CDR2 SVGEGT. The CDR3 is made up of 14 amino acids. The sequence was collected from an adult woman who had mild COVID-19 (a few samples of this study predate the infection). Cell type and time point are not known. What was sequenced was PBMCs or a T cell subset sorted from them (not recorded which). This sequence joins TRBV6-2 or TRBV6-3 and TRBJ2-7; 7 bases fit TRBD2. The CDR3 loop reads CASSYGGSRYEQYF. As DNA, the CDR3 is TGTGCCAGCAGTTACGGCGGGAGCAGGTACGAGCAGTACTTC.